Listed below are T cell receptor beta chains from one sample, sequenced in a study of shared clonotypes between healthy human individuals. Data came from immunoSEQ multiplex PCR; TCRdb stores just in-frame clones and leaves some out. The sample contains 950,000 to 1,100,000 clones, around 78% of which appear only once. Sequencing used memory CD4+ T cells from PBMCs. The origin of the receptors is a man aged 18 to 35 in good health. Some clones in this sample may be carry-over from other donors' samples. CDR3s include the opening cysteine and the closing phenylalanine or tryptophan.

v_call: TRBV19
j_call: TRBJ2-4
cdr3_aa: CASSMAENIQYF

v_call: TRBV6-5
j_call: TRBJ2-3
cdr3_aa: CASSLAGAFHTQYF

v_call: TRBV7-9
j_call: TRBJ1-2
cdr3_aa: CASSFSNQGSRGYTF

v_call: TRBV27
j_call: TRBJ2-1
cdr3_aa: CASSPVASGYNEQFF

v_call: TRBV7-9
j_call: TRBJ2-2
cdr3_aa: CASSLAAHGELFF

v_call: TRBV5-1
j_call: TRBJ2-3
cdr3_aa: CASSAGTSTDTQYF

v_call: TRBV28
j_call: TRBJ1-4
cdr3_aa: CASSLDGQAEKLFF

v_call: TRBV7-8
j_call: TRBJ1-1
cdr3_aa: CASSLARTDAFF

v_call: TRBV4-1
j_call: TRBJ1-4
cdr3_aa: CASSQDGAGPNEKLFF

v_call: TRBV7-3
j_call: TRBJ2-2
cdr3_aa: CASREGLYRANTGELFF

v_call: TRBV5-1
j_call: TRBJ2-5
cdr3_aa: CASSQQGALSETQYF

v_call: TRBV4-3
j_call: TRBJ2-3
cdr3_aa: CASSYERGGRTQYF

v_call: TRBV6-6
j_call: TRBJ2-7
cdr3_aa: CASSYGVGTASYEQYF

v_call: TRBV5-1
j_call: TRBJ2-7
cdr3_aa: CASSLQGNPYEQYF

v_call: TRBV6-5
j_call: TRBJ1-2
cdr3_aa: CGAGDLSNYGYTF

v_call: TRBV10-3
j_call: TRBJ1-5
cdr3_aa: CATLDPRGFADQPQHF

v_call: TRBV28
j_call: TRBJ1-2
cdr3_aa: CASSLAVVITF

v_call: TRBV7-2
j_call: TRBJ2-3
cdr3_aa: CASSPLGLVGDTQYF

v_call: TRBV7-3
j_call: TRBJ1-2
cdr3_aa: CASSLDGGLGYTF

v_call: TRBV28
j_call: TRBJ2-4
cdr3_aa: CASSLNQGGQYF

v_call: TRBV11-3
j_call: TRBJ2-1
cdr3_aa: CASSSAVGLAGSNEQFF

v_call: TRBV7-2
j_call: TRBJ2-1
cdr3_aa: CASITLRTGNRQFF

v_call: TRBV18
j_call: TRBJ1-1
cdr3_aa: CASSQSRQGLNTEAFF

v_call: TRBV11-3
j_call: TRBJ2-1
cdr3_aa: CASSQRGDEQFF

v_call: TRBV30
j_call: TRBJ2-7
cdr3_aa: CAWKIGTSVYEQYF

v_call: TRBV10-3
j_call: TRBJ2-7
cdr3_aa: CAISGGQGYEQYF

v_call: TRBV27
j_call: TRBJ1-2
cdr3_aa: CASSLSGPPGAYGYTF

v_call: TRBV29-1
j_call: TRBJ2-7
cdr3_aa: CSHGSPGSYEQYF

v_call: TRBV28
j_call: TRBJ2-2
cdr3_aa: CASSYIAGVPTGELFF

v_call: TRBV19
j_call: TRBJ1-2
cdr3_aa: CASSTRDGSHYGYTF

v_call: TRBV23-1
j_call: TRBJ2-7
cdr3_aa: CASSQSARKRPYEQYF

v_call: TRBV19
j_call: TRBJ1-3
cdr3_aa: CASSLQSSGNTIYF

v_call: TRBV10-1
j_call: TRBJ2-1
cdr3_aa: CASSESGGYNEQFF

v_call: TRBV6-6
j_call: TRBJ2-1
cdr3_aa: CASSGLAGGLGEQFF

v_call: TRBV7-9
j_call: TRBJ2-5
cdr3_aa: CASSLGPQGTQYF

v_call: TRBV5-1
j_call: TRBJ2-3
cdr3_aa: CASSSSGAEDTQYF

v_call: TRBV6-5
j_call: TRBJ1-1
cdr3_aa: CASSYSWASGTEAFF

v_call: TRBV2
j_call: TRBJ2-1
cdr3_aa: CASSEGRDLSYNEQFF

v_call: TRBV6-1
j_call: TRBJ2-3
cdr3_aa: CASRRLGGTDTQYF

v_call: TRBV7-2
j_call: TRBJ2-3
cdr3_aa: CASSLQLQGPYTDTQYF

v_call: TRBV7-2
j_call: TRBJ2-2
cdr3_aa: CASSLQGTGELFF

v_call: TRBV5-6
j_call: TRBJ1-1
cdr3_aa: CASSRQGTEAFF

v_call: TRBV7-6
j_call: TRBJ2-7
cdr3_aa: CASSLAEGVEQYF

v_call: TRBV5-1
j_call: TRBJ2-3
cdr3_aa: CASSFYSSTDTQYF

v_call: TRBV10-3
j_call: TRBJ1-1
cdr3_aa: CAIRGDMDTEAFF

v_call: TRBV10-2
j_call: TRBJ1-5
cdr3_aa: CASSRGGLSNQPQHF

v_call: TRBV18
j_call: TRBJ1-1
cdr3_aa: CASSQGMNTEAFF

v_call: TRBV5-1
j_call: TRBJ2-6
cdr3_aa: CASSLGTGTSGANVLTF

v_call: TRBV30
j_call: TRBJ1-5
cdr3_aa: CAWSPRGGQGSQPQHF

v_call: TRBV9
j_call: TRBJ2-1
cdr3_aa: CASSSRAGGPNEQFF

v_call: TRBV11-2
j_call: TRBJ1-3
cdr3_aa: CASSFGGRGGNTIYF